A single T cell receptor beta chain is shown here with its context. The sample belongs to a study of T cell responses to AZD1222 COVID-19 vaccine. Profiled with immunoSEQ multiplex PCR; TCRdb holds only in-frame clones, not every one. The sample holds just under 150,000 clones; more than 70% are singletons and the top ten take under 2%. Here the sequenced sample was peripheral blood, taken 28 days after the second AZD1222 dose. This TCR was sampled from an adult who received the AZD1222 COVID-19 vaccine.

This chain's CDR3 is CASSPRTQNEQYF. The DNA of the CDR3 is TGTGCCAGCAGCCCAAGGACCCAAAACGAGCAGTACTTC. V gene TRBV5-4 combines with J gene TRBJ2-7; D not resolved. Germline assignment: CDR1 SGHNT and CDR2 YYREEE (reference sequence). The CDR3 covers 13 residues. V was shortened by 4 bases and J by 5 bases, with 13 bases between the two germline ends. Looking up the rest from reference TRBV5-4 and TRBJ2-7 gives the full variable domain: ETGVTQSPTHLIKTRGQQVTLRCSSQSGHNTVSWYQQALGQGPQFIFQYYREEENGRGNFPPRFSGLQFPNYSSELNVNALELDDSALYLCASSPRTQNEQYFGPGTRLTVT.